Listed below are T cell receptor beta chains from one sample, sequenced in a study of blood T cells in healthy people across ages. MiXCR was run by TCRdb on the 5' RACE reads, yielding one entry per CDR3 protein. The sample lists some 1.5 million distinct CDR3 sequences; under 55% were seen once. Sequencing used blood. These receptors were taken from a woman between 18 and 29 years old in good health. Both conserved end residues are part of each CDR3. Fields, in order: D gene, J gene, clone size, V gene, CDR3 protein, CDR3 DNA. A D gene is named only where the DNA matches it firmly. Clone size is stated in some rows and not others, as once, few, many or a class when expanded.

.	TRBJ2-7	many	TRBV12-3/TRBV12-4	CASSITSYEQYF	TGTGCCAGCAGTATCACCTCCTACGAGCAGTACTTC
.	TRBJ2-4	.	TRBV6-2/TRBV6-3	CASSPWGETKNIQYF	TGTGCCAGCAGTCCCTGGGGGGAAACCAAAAACATTCAGTACTTC
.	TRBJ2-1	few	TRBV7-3	CASSHLGAGRYNEQFF	TGTGCCAGCAGCCATCTAGGGGCGGGGCGTTACAATGAGCAGTTCTTC
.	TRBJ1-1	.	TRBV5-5	CASSLVGPRTEAFF	TGTGCCAGCAGCTTGGTAGGACCCCGCACTGAAGCTTTCTTT
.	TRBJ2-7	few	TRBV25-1	CASTGLGYEQYF	TGTGCCAGCACCGGGCTAGGTTACGAGCAGTACTTC
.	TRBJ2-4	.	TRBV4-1	CASSQMTGRLAKNIQYF	TGCGCCAGCAGCCAGATGACAGGCCGGCTAGCCAAAAACATTCAGTACTTC
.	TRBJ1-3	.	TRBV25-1	CASSEEQGENTIYF	TGTGCCAGCAGTGAAGAACAGGGCGAAAACACCATATATTTT
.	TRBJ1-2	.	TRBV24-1	CATSDPGAATGGYTF	TGTGCCACCAGTGACCCAGGGGCGGCGACAGGTGGCTACACCTTC
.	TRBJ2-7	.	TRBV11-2	CASSLCVYNEQYF	TGTGCCAGCAGCTTATGCGTGTACAATGAGCAGTACTTC
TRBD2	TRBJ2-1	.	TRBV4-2	CASSQGPMRLAGLGNEQFF	TGTGCCAGCAGCCAAGGACCTATGCGACTAGCGGGATTGGGGAATGAGCAGTTCTTC
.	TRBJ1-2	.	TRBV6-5	CASREPGLWAGYTF	TGTGCCAGCAGGGAACCGGGTCTCTGGGCTGGCTACACCTTC
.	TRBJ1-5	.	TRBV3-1	CASSQGVEGQPQHF	TGTGCCAGCAGCCAAGGAGTGGAGGGTCAGCCCCAGCATTTT
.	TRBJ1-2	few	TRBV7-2	CASSVAKQNGYTF	TGTGCCAGCAGCGTAGCGAAACAGAATGGCTACACCTTC
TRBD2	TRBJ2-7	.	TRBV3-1	CASSLLAGHYEQYF	TGTGCCAGCAGCCTACTAGCGGGACATTACGAGCAGTACTTC
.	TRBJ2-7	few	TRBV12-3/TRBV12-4	CASSLSSDSTYLEQYF	TGTGCCAGCAGTTTATCCTCGGACTCCACTTACCTCGAGCAGTACTTC
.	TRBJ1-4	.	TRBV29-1	CSVAFSARGNEKLFF	TGCAGCGTTGCGTTCTCTGCCCGGGGGAATGAAAAACTGTTTTTT
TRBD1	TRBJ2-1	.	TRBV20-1	CSARDRERSYNEQFF	TGCAGTGCTAGGGACAGGGAAAGGTCCTACAATGAGCAGTTCTTC
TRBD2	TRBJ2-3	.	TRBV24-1	CATSETAGASTDTQYF	TGTGCCACCAGTGAAACAGCGGGGGCTAGCACAGATACGCAGTATTTT
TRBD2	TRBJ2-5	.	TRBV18	CASSRIKGGSKSEQYF	TGTGCCAGCTCACGCATTAAGGGCGGGAGTAAGAGTGAGCAGTACTTC
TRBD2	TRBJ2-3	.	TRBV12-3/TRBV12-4	CASSLAGGSTDVQYF	TGTGCCAGCAGTTTGGCGGGAGGAAGCACAGATGTGCAGTATTTT
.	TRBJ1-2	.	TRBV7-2	CASSLAFVNYGYTF	TGTGCCAGCAGCTTAGCGTTCGTTAACTATGGCTACACCTTC
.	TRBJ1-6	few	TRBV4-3	CASSQDMVSYNSPLHF	TGCGCCAGCAGCCAAGACATGGTCTCCTATAATTCACCCCTCCACTTT
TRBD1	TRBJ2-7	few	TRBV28	CASSMTGAFYEQYF	TGTGCCAGCAGTATGACAGGGGCCTTCTACGAGCAGTACTTC
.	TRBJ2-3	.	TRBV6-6	CASKSREGGTDTQYF	TGTGCCAGCAAATCGCGGGAAGGGGGCACAGATACGCAGTATTTT
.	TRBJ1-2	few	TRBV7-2	CASSWSTSNYGYTF	TGTGCCAGCAGCTGGTCGACCTCTAACTATGGCTACACCTTC
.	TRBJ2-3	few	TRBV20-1	CSARDPQGQDTQYF	TGCAGTGCTAGAGATCCCCAGGGCCAAGATACGCAGTATTTT
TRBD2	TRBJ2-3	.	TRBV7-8	CASSLSYVREAWRRDTRYF	TGTGCCAGCAGCTTAAGTTATGTGCGGGAGGCCTGGAGAAGAGATACGCGGTATTTT
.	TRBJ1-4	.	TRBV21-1	CASAVQGPTGGEKLFF	TGTGCCAGCGCCGTCCAGGGGCCCACGGGGGGCGAAAAACTGTTTTTT
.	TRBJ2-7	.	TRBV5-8	CASSLGRVYNYEQYF	TGTGCCAGCAGCTTGGGGAGAGTGTATAACTACGAGCAGTACTTC
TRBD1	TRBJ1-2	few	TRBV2	CASDRAPNYGYTF	TGTGCCAGCGACAGGGCCCCAAACTATGGCTACACCTTC
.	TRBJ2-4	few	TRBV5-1	CASSLAGGENIQYF	TGCGCCAGCAGCTTGGCCGGCGGGGAAAACATTCAGTACTTC
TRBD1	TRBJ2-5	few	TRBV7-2	CASSLMPWGQSMWETQYF	TGTGCCAGCAGCTTAATGCCCTGGGGACAGTCAATGTGGGAGACCCAGTACTTC
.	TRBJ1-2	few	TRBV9	CASSPTGEGYGYTF	TGTGCCAGCAGCCCCACCGGGGAGGGCTATGGCTACACCTTC
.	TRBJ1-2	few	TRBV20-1	CSAREPGLYGYTF	TGCAGTGCTAGGGAACCGGGCCTATATGGCTACACCTTC
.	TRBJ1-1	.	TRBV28	CASSLRGGLYTEAFF	TGTGCCAGCAGTTTACGGGGAGGACTCTACACTGAAGCTTTCTTT
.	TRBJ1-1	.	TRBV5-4	CASRMGGYGEAFF	TGTGCCAGCAGGATGGGAGGGTACGGTGAAGCTTTCTTT
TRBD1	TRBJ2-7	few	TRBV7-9	CASSSGQGASYEQYF	TGTGCCAGCAGCTCAGGACAGGGGGCGTCCTACGAGCAGTACTTC